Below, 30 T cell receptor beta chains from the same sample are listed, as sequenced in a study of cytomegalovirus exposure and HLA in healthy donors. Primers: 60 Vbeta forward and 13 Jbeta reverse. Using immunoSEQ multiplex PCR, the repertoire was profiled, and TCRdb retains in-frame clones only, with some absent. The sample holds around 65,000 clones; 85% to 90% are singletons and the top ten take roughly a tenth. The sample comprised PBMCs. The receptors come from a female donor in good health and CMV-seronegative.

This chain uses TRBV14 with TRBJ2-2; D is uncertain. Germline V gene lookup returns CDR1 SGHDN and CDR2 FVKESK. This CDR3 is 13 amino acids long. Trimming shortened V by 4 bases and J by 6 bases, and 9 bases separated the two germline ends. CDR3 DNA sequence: TGTGCCAGCAGCCGCCTAGAGTCCGGGGAGCTGTTTTTT. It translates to CASSRLESGELFF.

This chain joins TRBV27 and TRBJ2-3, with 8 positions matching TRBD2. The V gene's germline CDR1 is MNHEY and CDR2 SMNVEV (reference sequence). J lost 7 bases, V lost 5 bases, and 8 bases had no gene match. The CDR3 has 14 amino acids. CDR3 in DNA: TGTGCCAGCAGTGAACTAGCGGTTGGGAATACGCAGTATTTT. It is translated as CASSELAVGNTQYF.

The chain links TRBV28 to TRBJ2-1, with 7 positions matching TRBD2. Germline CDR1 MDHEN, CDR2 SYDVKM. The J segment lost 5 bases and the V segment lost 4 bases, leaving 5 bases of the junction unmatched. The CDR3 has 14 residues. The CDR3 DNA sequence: TGTGCCAGCAGTTCCGGGACTATAGACAATGAGCAGTTCTTC. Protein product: CASSSGTIDNEQFF. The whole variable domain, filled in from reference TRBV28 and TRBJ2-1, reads DVKVTQSSRYLVKRTGEKVFLECVQDMDHENMFWYRQDPGLGLRLIYFSYDVKMKEKGDIPEGYSVSREKKERFSLILESASTNQTSMYLCASSSGTIDNEQFFGPGTRLTVL.

The CDR3 DNA reads as TGTGCCAGCAGCGTAGTAGGGGGGGAGGGTGTCCATGGCTACACCTTC. It yields the protein CASSVVGGEGVHGYTF. The chain has TRBV9 and TRBJ1-2; tentatively, D is TRBD1 (6 bases). The CDR3 is made up of 16 amino acids. V gave up 0 bases and J gave up 6 bases, with 18 bases separating them. Germline V gene data show CDR1 as SGDLS and CDR2 as YYNGEE.

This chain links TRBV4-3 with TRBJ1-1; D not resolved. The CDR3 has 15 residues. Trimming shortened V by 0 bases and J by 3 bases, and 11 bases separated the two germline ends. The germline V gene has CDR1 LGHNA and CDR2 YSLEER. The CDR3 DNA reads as TGCGCCAGCAGCCAAGATATAGGAGGATACACTGAAGCTTTCTTT. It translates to CASSQDIGGYTEAFF.

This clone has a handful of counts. The CDR3 DNA reads as TGTGCCTGGAGTGTAGGGTTGACGGGGGTAGATACGCAGTATTTT. Translation: CAWSVGLTGVDTQYF. The V call is TRBV30, the J call TRBJ2-3, with D perhaps matching TRBD2 (6 bases). The germline CDR1 and CDR2 sequences are GTSNPN and SVGIG (reference sequence). Trimming removed 0 bases at V and 5 bases at J, with 15 bases between. This CDR3 spans 15 amino acids.

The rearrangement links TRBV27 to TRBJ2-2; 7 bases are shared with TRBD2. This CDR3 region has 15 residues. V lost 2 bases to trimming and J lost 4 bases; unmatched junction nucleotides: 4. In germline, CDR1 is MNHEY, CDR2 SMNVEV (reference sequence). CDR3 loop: CASSLAGVGTGELFF. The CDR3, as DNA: TGTGCCAGCAGTTTAGCGGGAGTAGGCACCGGGGAGCTGTTTTTT.

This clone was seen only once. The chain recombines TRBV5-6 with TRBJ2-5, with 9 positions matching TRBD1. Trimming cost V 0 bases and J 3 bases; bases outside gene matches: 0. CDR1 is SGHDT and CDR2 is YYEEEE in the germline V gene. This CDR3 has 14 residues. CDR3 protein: CASSLGTGEETQYF. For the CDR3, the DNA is TGTGCCAGCAGCTTGGGGACAGGGGAAGAGACCCAGTACTTC. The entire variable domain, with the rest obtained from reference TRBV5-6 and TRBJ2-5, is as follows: DAGVTQSPTHLIKTRGQQVTLRCSPKSGHDTVSWYQQALGQGPQFIFQYYEEEERQRGNFPDRFSGHQFPNYSSELNVNALLLGDSALYLCASSLGTGEETQYFGPGTRLLVL.

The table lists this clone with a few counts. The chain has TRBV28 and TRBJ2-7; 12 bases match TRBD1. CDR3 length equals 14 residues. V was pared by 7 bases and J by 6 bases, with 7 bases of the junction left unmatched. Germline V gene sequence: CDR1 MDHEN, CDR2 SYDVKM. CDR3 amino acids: CASTRGTGGREQYF. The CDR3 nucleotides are TGTGCCAGCACCCGTGGGACAGGGGGCCGCGAGCAGTACTTC. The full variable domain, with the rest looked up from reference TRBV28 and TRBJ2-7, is DVKVTQSSRYLVKRTGEKVFLECVQDMDHENMFWYRQDPGLGLRLIYFSYDVKMKEKGDIPEGYSVSREKKERFSLILESASTNQTSMYLCASTRGTGGREQYFGPGTRLTVT.

In nucleotides, the CDR3 is TGCGCCAGCAGCTCAACCGGGACTAGCGGTTCCTACGAGCAGTACTTC. This gives the protein CASSSTGTSGSYEQYF. V and J are TRBV5-1 and TRBJ2-7; 11 positions agree with TRBD2. This CDR3 is built from 16 residues. Losses at the gene ends were 3 bases for V and 1 base for J; bases not matched to a gene: 6. Per germline, CDR1 SGHRS and CDR2 YFSETQ.

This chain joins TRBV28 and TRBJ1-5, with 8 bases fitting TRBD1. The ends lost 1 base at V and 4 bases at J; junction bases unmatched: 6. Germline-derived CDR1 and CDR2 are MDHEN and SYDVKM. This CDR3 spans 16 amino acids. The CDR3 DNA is TGTGCCAGCAGTTTATCTCGGACAGGGCGTAATCAGCCCCAGCATTTT. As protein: CASSLSRTGRNQPQHF.

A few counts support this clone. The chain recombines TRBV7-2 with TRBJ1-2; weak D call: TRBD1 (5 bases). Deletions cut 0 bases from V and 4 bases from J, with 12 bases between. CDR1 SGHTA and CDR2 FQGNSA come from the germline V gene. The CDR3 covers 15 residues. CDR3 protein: CASSLARRQTYGYTF. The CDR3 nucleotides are TGTGCCAGCAGCTTAGCTAGACGACAGACCTATGGCTACACCTTC.

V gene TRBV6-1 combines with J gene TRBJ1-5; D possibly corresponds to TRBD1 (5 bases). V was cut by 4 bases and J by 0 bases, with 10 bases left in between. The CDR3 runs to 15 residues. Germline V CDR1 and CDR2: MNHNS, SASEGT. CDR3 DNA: TGTGCCAGCAGTGTTACACAGGCTAGCAATCAGCCCCAGCATTTT. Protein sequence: CASSVTQASNQPQHF.

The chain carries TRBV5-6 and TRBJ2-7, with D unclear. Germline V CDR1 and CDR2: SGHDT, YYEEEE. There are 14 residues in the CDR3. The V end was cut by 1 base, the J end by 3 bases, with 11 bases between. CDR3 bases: TGTGCCAGCAGCTTGCCGGGTCGAAACTACGAGCAGTACTTC. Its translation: CASSLPGRNYEQYF.

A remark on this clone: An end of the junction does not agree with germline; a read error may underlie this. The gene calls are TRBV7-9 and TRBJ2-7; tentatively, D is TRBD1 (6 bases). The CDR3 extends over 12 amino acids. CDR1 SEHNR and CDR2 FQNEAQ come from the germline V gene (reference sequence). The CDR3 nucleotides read TGTTCCAGCAGCCGGACAGCCTACGAGCAGTACTTC. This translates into CSSSRTAYEQYF.

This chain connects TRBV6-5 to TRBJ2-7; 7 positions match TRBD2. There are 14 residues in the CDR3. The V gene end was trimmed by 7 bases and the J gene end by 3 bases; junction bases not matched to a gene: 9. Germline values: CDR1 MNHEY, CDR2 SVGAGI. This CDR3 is CASKGGGGYYEQYF. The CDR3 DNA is TGTGCCAGCAAGGGCGGCGGGGGTTACTACGAGCAGTACTTC.

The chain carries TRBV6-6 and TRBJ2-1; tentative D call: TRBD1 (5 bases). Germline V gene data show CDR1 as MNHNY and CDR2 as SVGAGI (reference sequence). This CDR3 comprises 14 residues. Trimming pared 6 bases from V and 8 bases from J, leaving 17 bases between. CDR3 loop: CASRLAQGFDEQFF. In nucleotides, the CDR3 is TGTGCCAGCAGACTCGCGCAGGGTTTCGATGAGCAGTTCTTC.

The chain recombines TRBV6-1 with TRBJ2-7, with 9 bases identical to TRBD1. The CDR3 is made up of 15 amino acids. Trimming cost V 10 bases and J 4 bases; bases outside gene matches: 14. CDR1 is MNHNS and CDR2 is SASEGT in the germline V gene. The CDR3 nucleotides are TGTGCCACCTATTATCCGGGACAGGGCACATACGAGCAGTACTTC. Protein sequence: CATYYPGQGTYEQYF.

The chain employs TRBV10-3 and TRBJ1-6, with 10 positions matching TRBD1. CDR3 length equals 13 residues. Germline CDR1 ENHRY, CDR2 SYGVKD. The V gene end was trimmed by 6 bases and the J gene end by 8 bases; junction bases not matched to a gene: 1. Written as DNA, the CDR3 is TGTGCCATCAGCGGGACAGGGGATTCACCCCTCCACTTT. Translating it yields CAISGTGDSPLHF.

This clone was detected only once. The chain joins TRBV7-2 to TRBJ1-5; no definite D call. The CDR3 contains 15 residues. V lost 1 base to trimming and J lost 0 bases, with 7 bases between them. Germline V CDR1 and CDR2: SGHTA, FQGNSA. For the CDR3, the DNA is TGTGCCAGCAGCTTAGTGGCCAGTAGCAATCAGCCCCAGCATTTT. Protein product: CASSLVASSNQPQHF.

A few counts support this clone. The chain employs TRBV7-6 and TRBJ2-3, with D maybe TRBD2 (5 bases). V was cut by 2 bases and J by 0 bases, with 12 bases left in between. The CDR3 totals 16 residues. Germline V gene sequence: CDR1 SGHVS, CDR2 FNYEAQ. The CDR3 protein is CASSLFGESSTDTQYF. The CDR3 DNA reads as TGTGCCAGCAGCTTATTTGGGGAGTCGAGCACAGATACGCAGTATTTT.

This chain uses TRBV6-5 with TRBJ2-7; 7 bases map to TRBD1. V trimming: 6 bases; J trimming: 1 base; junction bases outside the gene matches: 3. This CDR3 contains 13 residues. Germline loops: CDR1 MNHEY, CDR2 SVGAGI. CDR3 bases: TGTGCCAGCAGAGGGACAGAGTCCTACGAGCAGTACTTC. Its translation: CASRGTESYEQYF.

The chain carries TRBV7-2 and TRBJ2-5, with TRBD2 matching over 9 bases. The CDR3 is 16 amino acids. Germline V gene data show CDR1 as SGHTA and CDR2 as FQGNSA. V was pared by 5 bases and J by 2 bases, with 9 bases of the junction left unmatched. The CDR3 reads CASSPSLTSGQETQYF. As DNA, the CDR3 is TGTGCCAGCAGCCCTTCTCTGACTAGCGGTCAAGAGACCCAGTACTTC.

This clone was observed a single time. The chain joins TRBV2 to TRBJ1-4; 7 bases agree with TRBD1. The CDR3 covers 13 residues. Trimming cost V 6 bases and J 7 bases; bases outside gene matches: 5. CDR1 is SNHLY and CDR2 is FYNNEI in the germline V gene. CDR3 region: CASRTGTVEKLFF. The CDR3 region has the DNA TGTGCCAGCAGGACCGGGACAGTTGAAAAACTGTTTTTT. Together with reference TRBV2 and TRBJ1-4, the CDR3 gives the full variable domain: EPEVTQTPSHQVTQMGQEVILRCVPISNHLYFYWYRQILGQKVEFLVSFYNNEISEKSEIFDDQFSVERPDGSNFTLKIRSTKLEDSAMYFCASRTGTVEKLFFGSGTQLSVL.

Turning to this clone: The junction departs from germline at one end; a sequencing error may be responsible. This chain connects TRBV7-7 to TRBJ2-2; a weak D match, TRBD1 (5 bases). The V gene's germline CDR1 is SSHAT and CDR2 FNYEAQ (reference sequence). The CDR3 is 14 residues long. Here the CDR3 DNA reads TGTGCTAGCAGCCAGGACAAGAACACCGGGGAGCTGTTTTTT. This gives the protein CASSQDKNTGELFF.

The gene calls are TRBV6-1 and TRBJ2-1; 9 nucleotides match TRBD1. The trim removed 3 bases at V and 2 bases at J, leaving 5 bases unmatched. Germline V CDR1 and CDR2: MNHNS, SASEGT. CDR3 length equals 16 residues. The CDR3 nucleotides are TGTGCCAGCAGTGAGTCCGGGACAGGGACCTACAATGAGCAGTTCTTC. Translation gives CASSESGTGTYNEQFF.

The CDR3 nucleotides read TGTGCCAGTAGTATAGGAGGGACAGGGGGCCACGAGCAGTACTTC. Amino acid sequence: CASSIGGTGGHEQYF. This chain links TRBV19 with TRBJ2-7, with 12 bases aligning to TRBD1. V trimming: 1 base; J trimming: 5 bases; junction bases outside the gene matches: 3. This CDR3 has 15 amino acids. Germline assignment: CDR1 LNHDA and CDR2 SQIVND (reference sequence).

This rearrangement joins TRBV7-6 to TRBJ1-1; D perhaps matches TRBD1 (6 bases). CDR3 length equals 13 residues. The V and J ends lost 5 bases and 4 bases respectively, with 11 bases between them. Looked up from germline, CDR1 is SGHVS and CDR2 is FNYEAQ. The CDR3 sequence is CASSQGGATEAFF. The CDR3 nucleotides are TGTGCCAGCAGCCAAGGGGGGGCCACTGAAGCTTTCTTT.

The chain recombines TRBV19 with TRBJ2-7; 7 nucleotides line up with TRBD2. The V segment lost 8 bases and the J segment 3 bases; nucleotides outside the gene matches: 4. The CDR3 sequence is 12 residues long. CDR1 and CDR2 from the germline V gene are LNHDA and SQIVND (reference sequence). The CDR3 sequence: CASGAGRYEQYF. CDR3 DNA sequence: TGTGCCAGTGGAGCGGGACGCTACGAGCAGTACTTC.

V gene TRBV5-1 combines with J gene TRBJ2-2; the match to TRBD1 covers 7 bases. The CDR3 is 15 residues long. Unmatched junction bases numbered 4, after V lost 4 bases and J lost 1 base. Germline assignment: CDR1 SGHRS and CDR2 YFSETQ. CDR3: CASSRDRENTGELFF. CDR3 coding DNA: TGCGCCAGCAGCCGGGACAGAGAGAACACCGGGGAGCTGTTTTTT.